What follows are 9 T cell receptor beta chains derived from one specimen sequenced in a study of blood T cells in healthy people across ages. Next came a second PCR, run for about 6 to 11 cycles, which used a sample-barcoded 5' primer along with a J-beta primer mix. TCRdb processed the 5' RACE reads anew with MiXCR; each CDR3 protein has one entry. The sample lists about a million distinct CDR3 sequences, under 40% occurring once. Sequenced: blood. The source of these receptors is a man between 18 and 29 years old in good health.

This rearrangement joins TRBV28 to TRBJ1-1, with 8 nucleotides matching TRBD1. The CDR3 runs to 14 residues. J gave up 4 bases and V 8 bases, and 9 bases lay outside the gene matches. The V gene's germline CDR1 is MDHEN and CDR2 SYDVKM. The CDR3 DNA reads as TGTGCCAGCGGGCAAGACAGGGGTGGCACTGAAGCTTTCTTT. Translation: CASGQDRGGTEAFF.

The sample holds a few counts of this clonotype. The genes are TRBV12-3 or TRBV12-4 and TRBJ1-5; weak D call: TRBD1 (5 bases). V lost 0 bases and J lost 9, with 15 bases in between. The CDR3 totals 15 residues. DNA of the CDR3: TGTGCCAGCAGTTTAGCTGCGACAGCCGTAAGGCCCCAGCATTTT. Its protein is CASSLAATAVRPQHF.

The chain links TRBV12-3 or TRBV12-4 to TRBJ2-5; TRBD1 matches 9 bases. The CDR3 has 15 amino acids. After removal of 4 bases from V and 5 bases from J, the junction contained 8 bases not matched to a gene. The CDR3 sequence: CASSSNRGRWETQYF. The CDR3 nucleotides are TGTGCCAGCAGTTCTAACAGGGGGCGCTGGGAGACCCAGTACTTC.

This clonotype occurred a few times. The CDR3 DNA sequence: TGCGCCAGCAGCGGGTGGGACAGGGCGAAGGATAACTATGGCTACACCTTC. Its translation is CASSGWDRAKDNYGYTF. The chain is built from TRBV5-1 and TRBJ1-2; 9 bases map to TRBD1. Germline V gene data show CDR1 as SGHRS and CDR2 as YFSETQ. The CDR3 totals 17 residues. The V segment lost 4 bases and the J segment 1 base; nucleotides outside the gene matches: 11.

This chain joins TRBV20-1 and TRBJ2-7; D unclear. The J call is in doubt because the DNA end fits TRBJ2-5 better. Germline lookup yields CDR1 DFQATT and CDR2 SNEGSKA (reference sequence). The CDR3 runs to 15 residues. CDR3 residues: CSARVGQLGRETQYF. The CDR3 nucleotides read TGCAGTGCTAGAGTGGGTCAGCTCGGGCGAGAGACCCAGTACTTC.

The V gene is TRBV15, the J gene TRBJ1-1, with D possibly matching TRBD1 (5 bases). CDR3 length equals 16 residues. V shed 0 bases and J shed 6 bases, with 17 bases lying between them. The germline V gene has CDR1 LNHNV and CDR2 YYDKDF (reference sequence). The CDR3 nucleotides are TGTGCCACCAGCAGAGATTCCGGGGGTCTGATCGCTGAAGCTTTCTTT. The encoded protein is CATSRDSGGLIAEAFF.

Only a few counts were recorded for this clonotype. V usage is TRBV7-2 and J usage is TRBJ1-4, with D uncertain. This CDR3 has 15 amino acids. The V gene's germline CDR1 is SGHTA and CDR2 FQGNSA. Trimming removed 7 bases at V and 0 bases at J, with 12 bases between. CDR3 sequence (DNA): TGTGCCAGCACCAACACTGGGACAACTAATGAAAAACTGTTTTTT. It translates to CASTNTGTTNEKLFF.

This clonotype turned up a few times. This rearrangement joins TRBV27 to TRBJ1-2; no clear D. Trimming removed 5 bases at V and 6 bases at J, with 19 bases between. The CDR3 has 15 amino acids. CDR1 and CDR2 from the germline V gene are MNHEY and SMNVEV (reference sequence). CDR3 region: CASSPIGRVQDGYTF. In nucleotides, the CDR3 is TGTGCCAGCAGTCCCATTGGTAGGGTTCAGGATGGCTACACCTTC.

This clonotype has just a few counts. The chain recombines TRBV25-1 with TRBJ1-5; TRBD1 matches 7 bases. The CDR3 is 15 residues long. Germline V gives CDR1 MGHDK, CDR2 SYGVNS. V was clipped by 8 bases and J by 2 bases; unmatched bases: 9. The CDR3 DNA reads TGTGCCAGCTCCCGGACAGGCTTTGGCAATCAGCCCCAGCATTTT. This codes for CASSRTGFGNQPQHF.